The 31 T cell receptor beta chains below were found in one sample sequenced in a study of shared clonotypes between healthy human individuals. The data were produced by immunoSEQ multiplex PCR, yet TCRdb's version contains in-frame clones alone and is incomplete. The sample consists of around 2.1 million clones, nearly 97% of them appearing once. Source material: naive CD4+ T cells sorted from blood. Indicated subset: CD45RA+ positively selected. The source is a man aged 18 to 30 in good health.

The chain has TRBV6-5 and TRBJ1-5; unclear D gene. The CDR3 is 15 residues long. The ends were cut back, 0 bases at V and 0 bases at J, with 6 bases in the middle. CDR1 is MNHEY, CDR2 SVGAGI, per germline. CDR3 DNA: TGTGCCAGCAGTTACTCACAGTCTAGCAATCAGCCCCAGCATTTT. Encoded protein: CASSYSQSSNQPQHF.

The chain joins TRBV4-1 to TRBJ1-2; possible D gene TRBD1, 5 bases. V dropped 1 base and J dropped 4 bases, with 7 bases sitting between them. The germline CDR1 and CDR2 sequences are MGHRA and YSYEKL. The CDR3 contains 13 residues. CDR3 loop: CASSQAGLYGYTF. CDR3 DNA: TGCGCCAGCAGCCAAGCAGGGCTCTATGGCTACACCTTC.

The rearrangement uses TRBV10-3 and TRBJ2-3; D perhaps matches TRBD2 (5 bases). Trimming took off 2 bases at V and 2 bases at J, with 8 bases between the two ends. From germline, CDR1 is ENHRY and CDR2 SYGVKD. This CDR3 comprises 14 residues. The CDR3 reads CAISEDYITDTQYF. The CDR3 DNA reads as TGTGCCATCAGTGAGGACTACATCACAGATACGCAGTATTTT.

Of note for this clone: Other DNA sequences in the sample encode the same CDR3. V is TRBV7-2 and J is TRBJ1-1; D is uncertain. CDR3 size: 14 residues. Looked up from germline, CDR1 is SGHTA and CDR2 is FQGNSA. V dropped 0 bases and J dropped 0 bases, with 5 bases sitting between them. The CDR3 here is CASSLAYMNTEAFF. DNA of the CDR3: TGTGCCAGCAGCTTAGCTTACATGAACACTGAAGCTTTCTTT.

The rearrangement uses TRBV5-4 and TRBJ2-1; D may be TRBD2 (5 bases). The germline V and J ends were trimmed by 0 bases and 3 bases, with 10 bases remaining between them. The germline CDR1 and CDR2 sequences are SGHNT and YYREEE (reference sequence). The CDR3 loop spans 15 amino acids. The CDR3 nucleotides are TGTGCCAGCAGCTTGGCCGGGGTAGGCTACAATGAGCAGTTCTTC. This sequence encodes CASSLAGVGYNEQFF.

V is TRBV6-1 and J is TRBJ1-2; 8 nucleotides align to TRBD1. The CDR3 spans 14 residues. Germline CDR1 and CDR2: MNHNS and SASEGT. V was clipped by 3 bases and J by 7 bases; unmatched bases: 7. The CDR3 here is CASSDQGAMVGYTF. The CDR3 DNA reads TGTGCCAGCAGTGATCAGGGGGCTATGGTTGGCTACACCTTC.

V is TRBV5-4 and J is TRBJ2-7; D call uncertain. The germline V gene encodes CDR1 SGHNT and CDR2 YYREEE (reference sequence). V lost 3 bases and J 2 bases, leaving 12 bases between the germline ends. The CDR3 has 14 amino acids. CDR3 region: CASSSQLPAYEQYF. The CDR3 nucleotides read TGTGCCAGCAGCTCCCAACTCCCCGCCTACGAGCAGTACTTC.

The chain employs TRBV9 and TRBJ2-3; D tentatively reads TRBD1 or TRBD2 (6 bases each). CDR3 size: 14 residues. V gave up 4 bases and J gave up 5 bases, with 14 bases separating them. CDR1 is SGDLS, CDR2 YYNGEE, per germline. The CDR3 spells CASSLGGLGDTQYF. The CDR3 DNA follows: TGTGCCAGCAGCCTAGGGGGGCTTGGAGATACGCAGTATTTT.

This clone showed up just once. The chain combines TRBV18 with TRBJ1-1; weak D call: TRBD1 (5 bases). The CDR3 consists of 16 residues. V was shortened by 2 bases and J by 2 bases, with 15 bases between the two germline ends. Germline CDR1 and CDR2: KGHSH and LQKENI. Here the CDR3 reads CASSPTAGRDNTEAFF. The CDR3 nucleotides are TGTGCCAGCTCACCAACCGCGGGGCGAGACAACACTGAAGCTTTCTTT.

The rearrangement links TRBV2 to TRBJ2-7; 10 nucleotides line up with TRBD1. Germline V gene lookup returns CDR1 SNHLY and CDR2 FYNNEI. With V trimmed by 9 bases and J by 3 bases, 8 bases remained unmatched. The CDR3 totals 14 residues. CDR3 region: CARDRDRGNYEQYF. Written as DNA, the CDR3 is TGTGCCAGGGACCGGGACAGGGGAAACTACGAGCAGTACTTC.

The CDR3 sequence is CASSEVRAYGYTF. DNA for the CDR3: TGTGCCAGCAGTGAAGTACGGGCCTATGGCTACACCTTC. The chain uses TRBV6-1 and TRBJ1-2; unclear D gene. Germline V gene data show CDR1 as MNHNS and CDR2 as SASEGT. V was trimmed by 1 base and J by 4 bases, leaving 7 bases between them. The CDR3 has 13 residues.

The V gene is TRBV11-2, the J gene TRBJ2-7; 10 nucleotides line up with TRBD1. CDR3 length: 15 amino acids. Germline V gene sequence: CDR1 SGHAT, CDR2 FQNNGV. J was trimmed by 4 bases and V by 2 bases; bases with no gene match: 5. This CDR3 reads CASSLTDRGLYEQYF. CDR3 coding DNA: TGTGCCAGCAGCTTAACCGACAGGGGGCTTTACGAGCAGTACTTC.

This chain connects TRBV5-4 to TRBJ1-2; TRBD1 might be the D (5 bases). This CDR3 is 13 amino acids long. In germline, CDR1 is SGHNT, CDR2 YYREEE (reference sequence). V was trimmed by 3 bases and J by 8 bases, leaving 14 bases between them. The CDR3 DNA reads as TGTGCCAGCAGCTCCCAGGGAGAGAACGGCTACACCTTC. Translated, it gives CASSSQGENGYTF.

The V and J genes are TRBV5-8 and TRBJ1-5, with unresolved D. The CDR3 spans 14 residues. V lost 1 base and J 4 bases, leaving 9 bases between the germline ends. In germline, CDR1 is SGHTS, CDR2 YDEGEE. CDR3 protein: CASSLRVMNQPQHF. Here the CDR3 DNA reads TGTGCCAGCAGCTTGCGTGTCATGAATCAGCCCCAGCATTTT.

The rearrangement uses TRBV29-1 and TRBJ1-3; D perhaps matches TRBD1 (6 bases). CDR1 and CDR2 (germline): SQVTM, ANQGSEA. This CDR3 spans 16 amino acids. The V and J ends lost 0 bases and 0 bases respectively, with 12 bases between them. This CDR3 is CSVEDGQSSSGNTIYF. The CDR3 coding sequence is TGCAGCGTTGAAGATGGACAGTCTTCCTCTGGAAACACCATATATTTT.

Regarding this clone: Other DNA sequences in this specimen translate into the identical CDR3. The chain links TRBV25-1 to TRBJ2-1; D is uncertain. Trimming took 4 bases from V and 3 from J, leaving 4 bases between them. Germline V lookup: CDR1 MGHDK, CDR2 SYGVNS. This CDR3 has 12 amino acids. The CDR3 DNA reads TGTGCCAGCAGTGGCAGCTACAATGAGCAGTTCTTC. Its protein is CASSGSYNEQFF.

This clone has just one count. This sequence joins TRBV28 and TRBJ2-1, with 8 positions matching TRBD2. The V segment lost 2 bases and the J segment 4 bases; nucleotides outside the gene matches: 7. The germline V gene encodes CDR1 MDHEN and CDR2 SYDVKM. CDR3 length: 16 amino acids. The CDR3: CASSLVSVAGYNEQFF. The CDR3 nucleotides read TGTGCCAGCAGTTTAGTTTCGGTAGCGGGGTACAATGAGCAGTTCTTC.

Concerning this clone itself: Other DNA sequences from this sample encode an identical CDR3 as well. The chain uses TRBV6-5 and TRBJ1-3, with TRBD1 matching over 10 bases. Trimming removed 6 bases from V and 4 bases from J; junction bases left unmatched: 6. Germline loops: CDR1 MNHEY, CDR2 SVGAGI. This CDR3 has 15 amino acids. CDR3 in amino acids: CASSQGQGRGNTIYF. The CDR3 bases are TGTGCCAGCAGCCAGGGACAGGGGAGGGGAAACACCATATATTTT.

The chain couples TRBV5-1 to TRBJ2-7; D is perhaps TRBD1 (6 bases). Germline values: CDR1 SGHRS, CDR2 YFSETQ. CDR3 length: 14 amino acids. Trimming took 3 bases from V and 3 from J, leaving 13 bases between them. The CDR3 protein is CASSWTDRYYEQYF. For the CDR3, the DNA is TGCGCCAGCAGCTGGACGGACAGATACTACGAGCAGTACTTC.

The chain is built from TRBV5-1 and TRBJ2-7; D might be TRBD1 or TRBD2, each matching 5 bases. The V and J ends lost 0 bases and 4 bases respectively, with 17 bases between them. This CDR3 is built from 16 residues. Germline V gene lookup returns CDR1 SGHRS and CDR2 YFSETQ. CDR3 nucleotides: TGCGCCAGCAGCTTGGAAACCGGGACCAAATCTTACGAGCAGTACTTC. It specifies CASSLETGTKSYEQYF.

This chain uses TRBV6-1 with TRBJ1-6; weak D call: TRBD1 (5 bases). V was clipped by 8 bases and J by 8 bases, with 16 bases between them. The CDR3 extends over 14 amino acids. In germline, CDR1 is MNHNS, CDR2 SASEGT. The DNA for the CDR3 is TGTGCCAGCCTAATCGCGGGGGACGATTCACCCCTCCACTTT. Translation gives CASLIAGDDSPLHF.

This chain links TRBV25-1 with TRBJ2-3, with 9 positions matching TRBD1. Per germline, CDR1 MGHDK and CDR2 SYGVNS. The CDR3 has 16 residues. After removal of 4 bases from V and 4 bases from J, the junction contained 9 bases not matched to a gene. CDR3 residues: CASSASPGQGPDTQYF. The CDR3 nucleotides read TGTGCCAGCAGTGCGTCTCCGGGACAGGGCCCAGATACGCAGTATTTT.

The table lists this clone with a count of one. The J gene is TRBJ1-1, the V gene TRBV10-3; D is undetermined. The CDR3 runs to 14 residues. Deletions cut 2 bases from V and 4 bases from J, with 11 bases between. Germline values: CDR1 ENHRY, CDR2 SYGVKD. The CDR3 sequence: CAISELELGTEAFF. The CDR3, as DNA: TGTGCCATCAGTGAGCTAGAGTTGGGCACTGAAGCTTTCTTT.

The chain uses TRBV10-3 and TRBJ2-2; 9 nucleotides align to TRBD1. The CDR3 is made up of 14 amino acids. Germline trimming cut 4 bases from V and 7 bases from J; bases unmatched to any gene: 4. Germline V gene data show CDR1 as ENHRY and CDR2 as SYGVKD. The CDR3 region has the DNA TGTGCCATCAGTGGGGACAGGGCGGTCGGGGAGCTGTTTTTT. Encoded protein: CAISGDRAVGELFF.

This clone appeared once. This sample also contains other DNA sequences that code for the same CDR3. This chain joins TRBV5-1 and TRBJ2-3; TRBD1 might be the D (6 bases). This CDR3 region has 15 residues. Trimming left V 0 bases short and J 1 base short, with 9 bases between. Germline CDR1 SGHRS, CDR2 YFSETQ. CDR3 sequence: CASSLVSGGTDTQYF. The CDR3 DNA reads TGCGCCAGCAGCTTGGTGTCAGGGGGCACAGATACGCAGTATTTT.

The chain recombines TRBV5-1 with TRBJ2-3, with D perhaps TRBD1 (6 bases). This CDR3 has 12 amino acids. Germline V gene data show CDR1 as SGHRS and CDR2 as YFSETQ. V was pared by 6 bases and J by 6 bases, with 11 bases between. The CDR3 region is CASTGATDTQYF. CDR3 DNA: TGCGCCAGCACAGGGGCGACGGATACGCAGTATTTT.

This clone was observed a single time. The rearrangement uses TRBV6-6 and TRBJ2-2; D is uncertain. V lost 5 bases to trimming and J lost 0 bases, with 7 bases between them. CDR1 is MNHNY, CDR2 SVGAGI, per germline (reference sequence). CDR3 length: 14 amino acids. The chain's CDR3 is CASSTSPNTGELFF. CDR3 nucleotides: TGTGCCAGCAGTACCTCTCCGAACACCGGGGAGCTGTTTTTT.

As regards this clone: The identical CDR3 is also encoded by other nucleotide sequences in the sample. The chain recombines TRBV28 with TRBJ1-2; D gene uncertain. CDR1 MDHEN and CDR2 SYDVKM come from the germline V gene. The V end was cut by 2 bases, the J end by 5 bases, with 6 bases between. The CDR3 sequence is 12 residues long. The CDR3 is CASSLGEYGYTF. The CDR3, as DNA: TGTGCCAGCAGTTTAGGGGAATATGGCTACACCTTC.

The rearrangement links TRBV7-2 to TRBJ1-6; D is ambiguous. Trimming took off 4 bases at V and 1 base at J, with 5 bases between the two ends. Germline loops: CDR1 SGHTA, CDR2 FQGNSA. CDR3 length equals 14 residues. CDR3 DNA sequence: TGTGCCAGCAGCTCAGGTTCCTATAATTCACCCCTCCACTTT. It yields the protein CASSSGSYNSPLHF.

The chain recombines TRBV5-6 with TRBJ1-1; D unclear. Germline CDR1 reads SGHDT; CDR2 reads YYEEEE. The V end lost 2 bases, the J end lost 5 bases, and 10 bases lay between the germline ends. The CDR3 consists of 13 residues. The CDR3 coding sequence is TGTGCCAGCAGCTTAGAGGGAAGGACTGAAGCTTTCTTT. Translated: CASSLEGRTEAFF.

The V call is TRBV4-1, the J call TRBJ1-4, with 9 bases lining up with TRBD1. CDR1 is MGHRA, CDR2 YSYEKL, per germline. V lost 4 bases to trimming and J lost 8 bases; unmatched junction nucleotides: 8. This CDR3 region has 15 residues. The CDR3 DNA sequence: TGCGCCAGCAGCCCGACTTGGACAGGGGTCGAAAAACTGTTTTTT. Amino acids: CASSPTWTGVEKLFF.